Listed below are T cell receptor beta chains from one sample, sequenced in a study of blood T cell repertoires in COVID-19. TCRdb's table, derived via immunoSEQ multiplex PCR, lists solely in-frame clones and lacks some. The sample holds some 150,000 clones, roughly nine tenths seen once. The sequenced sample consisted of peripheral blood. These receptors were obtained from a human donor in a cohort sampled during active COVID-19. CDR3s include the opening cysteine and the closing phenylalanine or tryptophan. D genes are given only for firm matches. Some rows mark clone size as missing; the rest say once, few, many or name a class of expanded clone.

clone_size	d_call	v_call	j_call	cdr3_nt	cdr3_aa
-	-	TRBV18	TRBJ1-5	TGTGCCAGCTCACCAGGAGACAATCAGCCCCAGCATTTT	CASSPGDNQPQHF
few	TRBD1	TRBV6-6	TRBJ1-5	TGTGCCAGCAGCCCGGGACAGGGTCGTACTCAGCCCCAGCATTTT	CASSPGQGRTQPQHF
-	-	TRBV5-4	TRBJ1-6	TGTGCCAGCAGCTTACCGGGGTATAATAATTCACCCCTCCACTTT	CASSLPGYNNSPLHF
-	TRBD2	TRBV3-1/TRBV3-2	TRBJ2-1	TGTGCCAGCAGCCAAGAGCTAGCGGGGGGGCATGAGCAGTTCTTC	CASSQELAGGHEQFF
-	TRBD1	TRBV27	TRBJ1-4	TGTGCCAGCAGTTTCCGGGACAGGGGGGGCAAACTGTTTTTT	CASSFRDRGGKLFF
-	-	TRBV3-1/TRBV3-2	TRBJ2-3	TGTGCCAGCAGCCAAGATCACAGGGCAGATACGCAGTATTTT	CASSQDHRADTQYF
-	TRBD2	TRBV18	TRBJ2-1	TGTGCCAGCTCCTCGGGGGGAGAGCAGTTCTTC	CASSSGGEQFF
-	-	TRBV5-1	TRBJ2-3	TGCGCCAGCAGCTTTATGACATCCACAGATACGCAGTATTTT	CASSFMTSTDTQYF
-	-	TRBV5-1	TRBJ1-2	TGCGCCAGCAGCTTGGACGGGTATGGCTACACCTTC	CASSLDGYGYTF
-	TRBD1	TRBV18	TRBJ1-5	TGTGCCAGCTCACCACAGGGACAGGGTGGTCAGCCCCAGCATTTT	CASSPQGQGGQPQHF
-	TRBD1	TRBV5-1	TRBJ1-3	TGCGCCAGCAGCTCCGGGACAGGAGCCCGGGTCGGCACCATATATTTT	CASSSGTGARVGTIYF
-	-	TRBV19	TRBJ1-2	TGTGCCAGTAGTATAGCTACAGGGTCTCCATATGGCTACACCTTC	CASSIATGSPYGYTF
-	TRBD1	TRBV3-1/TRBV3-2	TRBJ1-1	TGTGCCAGCAGCCAAGGTTACAGGGGGCAGGATGCTTTCTTT	CASSQGYRGQDAFF
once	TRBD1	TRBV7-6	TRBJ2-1	TGTGCCAGCAGCCAAGGCCAAACAGGGGGCTTGTACAATGAGCAGTTCTTC	CASSQGQTGGLYNEQFF
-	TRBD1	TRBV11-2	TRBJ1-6	TGTGCCAGCAGCTTACAGGGACAGGGGGCTTCACCCCTCCACTTT	CASSLQGQGASPLHF